These T cell receptor beta chains were read from a single sample in a study of early T cells in non-severe SARS-CoV-2 infection. TCRdb processed the 5' RACE reads anew with MiXCR; each CDR3 protein has one entry. The profile covers 75,000 or so distinct CDR3 sequences, with about 10% appearing a single time and roughly 7% taken by the ten largest. Sequencing was carried out using whole blood. These receptors came from an adult who was a healthcare worker with PCR-confirmed SARS-CoV-2 infection or an uninfected control (not recorded which). CDR3s include the opening cysteine and the closing phenylalanine or tryptophan. A D gene is named only where the DNA matches it firmly. Clone size is shown for a subset of rows, as once, few, many or a class of expanded clone.

clone_size: NA
d_call: TRBD1
v_call: TRBV10-2
j_call: TRBJ2-3
cdr3_aa: CASRDRDRAYTQYF
cdr3_nt: TGCGCCAGCAGGGACAGGGACAGAGCTTATACGCAGTATTTT

clone_size: many
d_call: NA
v_call: TRBV29-1
j_call: TRBJ1-5
cdr3_aa: CSVPDRNQPQHF
cdr3_nt: TGCAGCGTTCCTGACAGGAATCAGCCCCAGCATTTT

clone_size: few
d_call: NA
v_call: TRBV19
j_call: TRBJ2-5
cdr3_aa: CASRKKETQYF
cdr3_nt: TGTGCCAGTAGGAAGAAAGAGACCCAGTACTTC

clone_size: few
d_call: TRBD1
v_call: TRBV27
j_call: TRBJ2-7
cdr3_aa: CASSFIVAGGFYEQYF
cdr3_nt: TGTGCCAGCAGTTTTATTGTCGCAGGGGGATTCTACGAGCAGTACTTC

clone_size: many
d_call: NA
v_call: TRBV5-1
j_call: TRBJ2-7
cdr3_aa: CASSLGQDSSYEQYF
cdr3_nt: TGCGCCAGCAGCTTGGGTCAGGATAGCTCCTACGAGCAGTACTTC

clone_size: few
d_call: TRBD1
v_call: TRBV10-3
j_call: TRBJ2-3
cdr3_aa: CAISGQGEDTQYF
cdr3_nt: TGTGCCATCAGCGGACAGGGGGAGGATACGCAGTATTTT

clone_size: NA
d_call: NA
v_call: TRBV3-1
j_call: TRBJ2-4
cdr3_aa: CASSDGLAKNIQYF
cdr3_nt: TGTGCCAGCAGCGATGGGTTAGCCAAAAACATTCAGTACTTC

clone_size: NA
d_call: NA
v_call: TRBV5-4
j_call: TRBJ2-1
cdr3_aa: CASSTLRGSYNEQFF
cdr3_nt: TGTGCCAGCAGCACGCTCCGGGGGTCCTACAATGAGCAGTTCTTC

clone_size: NA
d_call: TRBD1
v_call: TRBV7-6
j_call: TRBJ1-5
cdr3_aa: CASSPGQGDSQPQHF
cdr3_nt: TGTGCCAGCAGCCCCGGCCAGGGGGACTCCCAGCCCCAGCATTTT

clone_size: few
d_call: NA
v_call: TRBV6-1
j_call: TRBJ1-1
cdr3_aa: CASRAGGTNTEAFF
cdr3_nt: TGTGCCAGCAGGGCCGGGGGGACGAACACTGAAGCTTTCTTT

clone_size: many
d_call: NA
v_call: TRBV7-2
j_call: TRBJ2-7
cdr3_aa: CASSQTGLSYEQYF
cdr3_nt: TGTGCCAGCAGCCAGACAGGCCTCTCCTACGAGCAGTACTTC

clone_size: few
d_call: NA
v_call: TRBV5-5
j_call: TRBJ1-2
cdr3_aa: CASSMPGRILYGYTF
cdr3_nt: TGTGCCAGCAGCATGCCGGGACGGATCCTCTATGGCTACACCTTC

clone_size: many
d_call: NA
v_call: TRBV6-5
j_call: TRBJ1-5
cdr3_aa: CASSITWDGRPQHF
cdr3_nt: TGTGCCAGCAGTATAACTTGGGACGGCCGGCCCCAGCATTTT

clone_size: NA
d_call: TRBD2
v_call: TRBV7-8
j_call: TRBJ2-3
cdr3_aa: CASSLARAGGDTQYF
cdr3_nt: TGTGCCAGCAGCTTAGCGCGGGCGGGAGGAGATACGCAGTATTTT

clone_size: NA
d_call: NA
v_call: TRBV29-1
j_call: TRBJ2-3
cdr3_aa: CSVAGATDTQYF
cdr3_nt: TGCAGCGTTGCGGGGGCCACAGATACGCAGTATTTT

clone_size: many
d_call: NA
v_call: TRBV11-1
j_call: TRBJ1-1
cdr3_aa: CASSRRPVTTSGPGAFF
cdr3_nt: TGTGCCAGCAGCCGCCGCCCAGTCACCACATCGGGACCGGGAGCTTTCTTT

clone_size: few
d_call: NA
v_call: TRBV5-1
j_call: TRBJ2-3
cdr3_aa: CASSLHADTQYF
cdr3_nt: TGCGCCAGCAGCTTACATGCAGATACGCAGTATTTT

clone_size: NA
d_call: NA
v_call: TRBV6-7
j_call: TRBJ2-2
cdr3_aa: CASSHPRARNTGELFF
cdr3_nt: TGTGCCAGCAGTCACCCCCGTGCCAGAAACACCGGGGAGCTGTTTTTT

clone_size: many
d_call: NA
v_call: TRBV20-1
j_call: TRBJ2-2
cdr3_aa: CSARDLADTGELFF
cdr3_nt: TGCAGTGCTAGGGACTTAGCTGACACCGGGGAGCTGTTTTTT

clone_size: NA
d_call: NA
v_call: TRBV5-1
j_call: TRBJ2-5
cdr3_aa: CASSVGAETQYF
cdr3_nt: TGCGCCAGCAGTGTCGGGGCAGAGACCCAGTACTTC

clone_size: few
d_call: NA
v_call: TRBV10-3
j_call: TRBJ2-7
cdr3_aa: CAISEGYEQYF
cdr3_nt: TGTGCCATCAGTGAGGGGTACGAGCAGTACTTC

clone_size: once
d_call: NA
v_call: TRBV7-2
j_call: TRBJ2-7
cdr3_aa: CASSFRGTTYEQYF
cdr3_nt: TGTGCCAGCAGCTTCAGGGGGACTACCTACGAGCAGTACTTC

clone_size: NA
d_call: TRBD2
v_call: TRBV5-1
j_call: TRBJ2-1
cdr3_aa: CASSSGTTNNEQFF
cdr3_nt: TGCGCCAGCAGCTCCGGGACTACGAACAATGAGCAGTTCTTC

clone_size: NA
d_call: TRBD1
v_call: TRBV6-1
j_call: TRBJ2-7
cdr3_aa: CASRGGQGGTYEQYF
cdr3_nt: TGTGCCAGCAGGGGCGGACAGGGAGGCACCTACGAGCAGTACTTC

clone_size: few
d_call: TRBD2
v_call: TRBV30
j_call: TRBJ2-2
cdr3_aa: CALKKAGVNTGELFF
cdr3_nt: TGTGCCCTCAAAAAAGCGGGGGTAAACACCGGGGAGCTGTTTTTT

clone_size: few
d_call: NA
v_call: TRBV4-2
j_call: TRBJ1-6
cdr3_aa: CASSQDQESPLHF
cdr3_nt: TGTGCCAGCAGCCAAGATCAGGAATCACCCCTCCACTTT

clone_size: many
d_call: NA
v_call: TRBV20-1
j_call: TRBJ1-5
cdr3_aa: CSANRKDNQPQHF
cdr3_nt: TGCAGTGCTAACAGGAAGGATAATCAGCCCCAGCATTTT

clone_size: many
d_call: TRBD1
v_call: TRBV5-1
j_call: TRBJ1-6
cdr3_aa: CASSLDGQGNNSPLHF
cdr3_nt: TGCGCCAGCAGCTTGGACGGACAGGGGAATAATTCACCCCTCCACTTT

clone_size: many
d_call: NA
v_call: TRBV12-5
j_call: TRBJ2-2
cdr3_aa: CASGPGRNTGELFF
cdr3_nt: TGTGCTAGTGGTCCCGGACGAAACACCGGGGAGCTGTTTTTT

clone_size: many
d_call: NA
v_call: TRBV29-1
j_call: TRBJ2-5
cdr3_aa: CSVPASGGRGTTQYF
cdr3_nt: TGCAGCGTGCCCGCTTCTGGGGGAAGAGGGACGACCCAGTACTTC

clone_size: NA
d_call: NA
v_call: TRBV7-6
j_call: TRBJ2-3
cdr3_aa: CASSPRRNTDTQYF
cdr3_nt: TGTGCCAGCAGCCCGCGTCGGAACACAGATACGCAGTATTTT

clone_size: many
d_call: NA
v_call: TRBV5-1
j_call: TRBJ1-3
cdr3_aa: CASSLDRSGNTIYF
cdr3_nt: TGCGCCAGCAGCTTGGATCGCTCTGGAAACACCATATATTTT

clone_size: few
d_call: TRBD2
v_call: TRBV6-5
j_call: TRBJ2-5
cdr3_aa: CASSYSASGEETQYF
cdr3_nt: TGTGCCAGCAGTTACTCAGCTAGCGGCGAGGAGACCCAGTACTTC

clone_size: NA
d_call: NA
v_call: TRBV29-1
j_call: TRBJ1-1
cdr3_aa: CSVRYSFEAFF
cdr3_nt: TGCAGCGTTCGGTACAGCTTTGAAGCTTTCTTT

clone_size: many
d_call: NA
v_call: TRBV5-1
j_call: TRBJ2-2
cdr3_aa: CASSLKNIPGELFF
cdr3_nt: TGCGCCAGCAGCTTGAAGAACATTCCCGGGGAGCTGTTTTTT

clone_size: few
d_call: TRBD2
v_call: TRBV6-1
j_call: TRBJ2-1
cdr3_aa: CASSPPSGRFGNEQFF
cdr3_nt: TGTGCCAGTAGCCCCCCTAGCGGGAGATTTGGGAATGAGCAGTTCTTC

clone_size: many
d_call: NA
v_call: TRBV7-6
j_call: TRBJ2-6
cdr3_aa: CASSLRSGAGANVLTF
cdr3_nt: TGTGCCAGCAGCTTAAGGTCAGGGGCCGGGGCCAACGTCCTGACTTTC

clone_size: NA
d_call: TRBD2
v_call: TRBV7-9
j_call: TRBJ2-4
cdr3_aa: CASSLLTSGDKNIQYF
cdr3_nt: TGTGCCAGCAGCTTACTCACTAGCGGGGACAAAAACATTCAGTACTTC

clone_size: NA
d_call: NA
v_call: TRBV7-2
j_call: TRBJ2-2
cdr3_aa: CASSLAPAGKVGGELFF
cdr3_nt: TGTGCCAGCAGCTTAGCCCCGGCGGGAAAGGTTGGCGGGGAGCTGTTTTTT